These 19 T cell receptor beta chains were all obtained from the same sample, sequenced in a study of T cell responses to AZD1222 COVID-19 vaccine. Sequenced by immunoSEQ multiplex PCR; TCRdb stores in-frame clones only, minus some. The sample contains 150,000 or so clones, 91% of which appear only once. The sample was peripheral blood, taken on day 0 of AZD1222 vaccination. The receptors were sampled from an adult in good health.

The gene calls are TRBV9 and TRBJ1-2; D is undetermined. Germline values: CDR1 SGDLS, CDR2 YYNGEE. Trimming removed 7 bases at V and 3 bases at J, with 13 bases between. CDR3 size: 13 residues. The CDR3 nucleotides read TGTGCCAGCTTGGGCGATGGTGACTATGGCTACACCTTC. Protein product: CASLGDGDYGYTF.

The V call is TRBV7-3, the J call TRBJ1-1, with no clear D. This CDR3 is 13 amino acids long. Per the germline V gene, CDR1 is SGHTA and CDR2 is FQGTGA. V gave up 5 bases and J gave up 3 bases, with 10 bases separating them. CDR3 bases: TGTGCCAGCAGCGACGACGGTTACACTGAAGCTTTCTTT. Encoded protein: CASSDDGYTEAFF. Together with reference TRBV7-3 and TRBJ1-1, the CDR3 gives the full variable domain: GAGVSQTPSNKVTEKGKYVELRCDPISGHTALYWYRQSLGQGPEFLIYFQGTGAADDSGLPNDRFFAVRPEGSVSTLKIQRTERGDSAVYLCASSDDGYTEAFFGQGTRLTVV.

V gene TRBV5-4 combines with J gene TRBJ1-3; D is undetermined. V gave up 4 bases and J gave up 6 bases, with 20 bases separating them. The CDR3 extends over 16 amino acids. From germline, CDR1 is SGHNT and CDR2 YYREEE (reference sequence). CDR3 protein: CASSNRKTRGENTIYF. The CDR3 nucleotides are TGTGCCAGCAGCAACCGTAAGACCCGTGGAGAAAACACCATATATTTT.

The chain links TRBV5-8 to TRBJ1-6; no clear D. V lost 0 bases to trimming and J lost 8 bases, with 15 bases between them. The germline gives CDR1 SGHTS, CDR2 YDEGEE. The CDR3 length is 16 residues. CDR3 sequence (DNA): TGTGCCAGCAGCTTGGTGCGTTCGCTGCAGTATTCACCCCTCCACTTT. Its protein is CASSLVRSLQYSPLHF.

The chain has TRBV6-5 and TRBJ2-7, with D unresolved. The CDR3 sequence is 14 residues long. Per germline, CDR1 MNHEY and CDR2 SVGAGI. The V and J ends lost 5 bases and 0 bases respectively, with 11 bases between them. The CDR3 protein is CASSSVPSSYEQYF. In DNA, the CDR3 is TGTGCCAGCAGTAGTGTCCCAAGCTCCTACGAGCAGTACTTC.

J is TRBJ2-7 and V is TRBV7-2; no definite D call. This CDR3 is 11 amino acids long. V was shortened by 6 bases and J by 4 bases, with 7 bases between the two germline ends. The germline gives CDR1 SGHTA, CDR2 FQGNSA. CDR3 in DNA: TGTGCCAGCAGTACCCATTACGAGCAGTACTTC. Translated: CASSTHYEQYF. Full variable domain (rest looked up from reference TRBV7-2 and TRBJ2-7): GAGVSQSPSNKVTEKGKDVELRCDPISGHTALYWYRQSLGQGLEFLIYFQGNSAPDKSGLPSDRFSAERTGGSVSTLTIQRTQQEDSAVYLCASSTHYEQYFGPGTRLTVT.

The DNA of the CDR3 is TGTGCCAGCTCACCATTGGGCTCAGGGGCCAACGTCCTGACTTTC. Protein product: CASSPLGSGANVLTF. This chain uses TRBV18 with TRBJ2-6; no definite D call. Per the germline V gene, CDR1 is KGHSH and CDR2 is LQKENI. There are 15 residues in the CDR3. The V end was cut by 2 bases, the J end by 4 bases, with 9 bases between. The full variable domain, with the rest looked up from reference TRBV18 and TRBJ2-6, is NAGVMQNPRHLVRRRGQEARLRCSPMKGHSHVYWYRQLPEEGLKFMVYLQKENIIDESGMPKERFSAEFPKEGPSILRIQQVVRGDSAAYFCASSPLGSGANVLTFGAGSRLTVL.

The chain has TRBV27 and TRBJ1-1; no clear D gene. V lost 2 bases and J lost 2, with 9 bases in between. The germline V gene has CDR1 MNHEY and CDR2 SMNVEV (reference sequence). This CDR3 is 14 amino acids long. The CDR3 reads CASSLVGLNTEAFF. The CDR3 DNA reads TGTGCCAGCAGTTTAGTTGGCCTCAACACTGAAGCTTTCTTT.

The chain is built from TRBV7-2 and TRBJ1-2; 8 bases align to TRBD1. The CDR3 is made up of 13 amino acids. CDR1 is SGHTA and CDR2 is FQGNSA in the germline V gene. With V trimmed by 6 bases and J by 6 bases, 6 bases remained unmatched. The CDR3 DNA is TGTGCCAGCAGACGGACGGGACAGGATGGCTACACCTTC. This gives the protein CASRRTGQDGYTF.

The chain links TRBV6-5 to TRBJ2-7; D possibly corresponds to TRBD2 (7 bases). Germline CDR1 and CDR2: MNHEY and SVGAGI. The length of the CDR3 is 12 residues. V was cut by 7 bases and J by 3 bases, with 10 bases left in between. The CDR3 region has the DNA TGTGCCAGCAAGGGGGAGGGCTACGAGCAGTACTTC. Protein: CASKGEGYEQYF.

J is TRBJ1-1 and V is TRBV7-2; tentative D call: TRBD1 (5 bases). CDR1 and CDR2 (germline): SGHTA, FQGNSA. CDR3 size: 13 residues. V was shortened by 3 bases and J by 11 bases, with 16 bases between the two germline ends. The CDR3: CASSFSGGKMAFF. The CDR3 DNA follows: TGTGCCAGCAGCTTTAGTGGGGGAAAAATGGCTTTCTTT.

J is TRBJ1-6 and V is TRBV10-3; D unresolved. V was clipped by 0 bases and J by 10 bases, with 7 bases between them. CDR3 size: 13 residues. Germline CDR1 reads ENHRY; CDR2 reads SYGVKD. The CDR3 DNA reads as TGTGCCATCAGTGAGTCGCCCAGATCACCCCTCCACTTT. Its protein product is CAISESPRSPLHF.

This rearrangement joins TRBV5-1 to TRBJ2-3; D remains ambiguous. The CDR3 has 14 residues. Germline lookup yields CDR1 SGHRS and CDR2 YFSETQ. Trimming shortened V by 0 bases and J by 4 bases, and 9 bases separated the two germline ends. For the CDR3, the DNA is TGCGCCAGCAGCTTGGTTAATTTTGCAGATACGCAGTATTTT. Translating gives CASSLVNFADTQYF.

The chain links TRBV4-3 to TRBJ2-7; 7 bases map to TRBD1. Trimming cost V 3 bases and J 1 base; bases outside gene matches: 6. CDR1 and CDR2 from the germline V gene are LGHNA and YSLEER. The CDR3 extends over 15 amino acids. The CDR3 region is CASSQTGMGSYEQYF. CDR3 nucleotide sequence: TGCGCCAGCAGCCAGACAGGGATGGGGTCCTACGAGCAGTACTTC.

The count of this clone is one. The V gene is TRBV28, the J gene TRBJ2-6, with no clear D. CDR1 MDHEN and CDR2 SYDVKM come from the germline V gene. The CDR3 has 14 residues. Trimming stripped 8 bases from V and 2 bases from J, with 10 bases between. The CDR3 loop reads CASETPAGANVLTF. The CDR3 nucleotides read TGTGCCAGCGAAACTCCCGCTGGGGCCAACGTCCTGACTTTC.

The gene calls are TRBV7-3 and TRBJ2-5, with D unresolved. V shed 5 bases and J shed 1 base, with 14 bases lying between them. The CDR3 contains 15 residues. CDR1 and CDR2 from the germline V gene are SGHTA and FQGTGA. The CDR3 region has the DNA TGTGCCAGCAGCCCCCAATCTGGGGTCCAAGAGACCCAGTACTTC. This gives the protein CASSPQSGVQETQYF.

This clone has more than one count but fewer than ten. V gene TRBV5-6 combines with J gene TRBJ2-7, with 13 nucleotides matching TRBD2. Per the germline V gene, CDR1 is SGHDT and CDR2 is YYEEEE. The CDR3 contains 15 residues. V trimming: 4 bases; J trimming: 4 bases; junction bases outside the gene matches: 5. CDR3 sequence reads: CASSPRTSGRYEQYF. The CDR3 DNA sequence: TGTGCCAGCAGCCCTAGGACTAGCGGGAGATACGAGCAGTACTTC.

The chain combines TRBV10-3 with TRBJ2-1; TRBD1 might be the D (5 bases). The length of the CDR3 is 12 residues. In germline, CDR1 is ENHRY, CDR2 SYGVKD. The V gene lost 4 bases and the J gene lost 15 bases, with 16 bases spanning the gap. The CDR3 nucleotides read TGTGCCATCAGTGTCCAGGGATTACCCCCGTTCTTC. Protein product: CAISVQGLPPFF.

The V call is TRBV12-3 or TRBV12-4, the J call TRBJ1-1; possible D gene TRBD1, 5 bases. This CDR3 is 13 amino acids long. V lost 3 bases to trimming and J lost 2 bases, with 7 bases between them. The CDR3 DNA sequence: TGTGCCAGCAGTTTTGGGGGTAACACTGAAGCTTTCTTT. Amino acid sequence: CASSFGGNTEAFF.